This record covers a single T cell receptor beta chain. Its specificity is unknown. These data are taken from a study of cytomegalovirus exposure and HLA in healthy donors. General observations from the study: In a later analysis, TCR beta V- and J-gene trimming was associated with a missense DCLRE1C variant.

PCR primers comprised 60 Vbeta and 13 Jbeta primers. Clones were read by immunoSEQ multiplex PCR, and TCRdb kept only the in-frame ones, dropping some. The sample records approximately 80,000 clones, more than 50% being singletons. Sequenced sample: PBMCs. This receptor was obtained from a woman in her thirties or forties in good health and CMV-seropositive.

The CDR3 nucleotides are TGTGCCAGCAGCGGGACAACGAACACCGGGGAGCTGTTTTTT. Translating it yields CASSGTTNTGELFF. This chain uses TRBV9 with TRBJ2-2; possibly TRBD1 for D (5 bases). Trimming removed 3 bases from V and 0 bases from J, with 6 bases in between. Germline values: CDR1 SGDLS, CDR2 YYNGEE. The CDR3 loop spans 14 amino acids. The full variable domain, with the rest looked up from reference TRBV9 and TRBJ2-2, is DSGVTQTPKHLITATGQRVTLRCSPRSGDLSVYWYQQSLDQGLQFLIQYYNGEERAKGNILERFSAQQFPDLHSELNLSSLELGDSALYFCASSGTTNTGELFFGEGSRLTVL.